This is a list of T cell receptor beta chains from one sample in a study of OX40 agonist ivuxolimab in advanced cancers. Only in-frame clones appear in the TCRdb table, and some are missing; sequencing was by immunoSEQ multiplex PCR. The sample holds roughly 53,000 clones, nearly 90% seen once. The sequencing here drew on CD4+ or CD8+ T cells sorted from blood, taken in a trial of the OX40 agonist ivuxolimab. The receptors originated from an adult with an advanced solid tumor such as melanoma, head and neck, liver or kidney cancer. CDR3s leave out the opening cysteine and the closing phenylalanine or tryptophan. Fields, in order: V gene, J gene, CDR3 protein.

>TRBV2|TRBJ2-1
ASKEGSYNEQF
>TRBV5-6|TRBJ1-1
ASALRGRKAF
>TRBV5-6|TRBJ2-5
ASSLVTSGGKTQY
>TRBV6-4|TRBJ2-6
ASSEVWTGGSGANVLT
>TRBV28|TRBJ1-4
ASSTPGGRKLF
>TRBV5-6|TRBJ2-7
ASSLAGGASINEQY
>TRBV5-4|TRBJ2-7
ASSPRTDSYEQY
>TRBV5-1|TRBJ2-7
ASSLTVTYEQY
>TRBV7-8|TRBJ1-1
ASSWDRGGTEAF
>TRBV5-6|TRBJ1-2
ASSLDFGTAYGYT
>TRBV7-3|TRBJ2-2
ASSSHRIANTGELF
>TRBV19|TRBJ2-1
ASRYEGTAYNEQF
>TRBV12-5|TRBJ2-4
ASGLNLAKNIQY
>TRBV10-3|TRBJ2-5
AISESVTNQETQY
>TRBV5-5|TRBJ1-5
ASSSGLNQPQH
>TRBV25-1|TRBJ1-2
ASSGPDRGYGYT
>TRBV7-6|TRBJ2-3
ASSLMTSGRANTDTQY
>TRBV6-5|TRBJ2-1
ASRTTDVPYNEQF
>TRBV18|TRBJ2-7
ASSPGTAGKSRGYY
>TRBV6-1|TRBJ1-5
ASSGEGGSNQPQH
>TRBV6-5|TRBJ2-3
ASTLAGSSDTQY
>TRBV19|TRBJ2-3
ATTREGTDTQY